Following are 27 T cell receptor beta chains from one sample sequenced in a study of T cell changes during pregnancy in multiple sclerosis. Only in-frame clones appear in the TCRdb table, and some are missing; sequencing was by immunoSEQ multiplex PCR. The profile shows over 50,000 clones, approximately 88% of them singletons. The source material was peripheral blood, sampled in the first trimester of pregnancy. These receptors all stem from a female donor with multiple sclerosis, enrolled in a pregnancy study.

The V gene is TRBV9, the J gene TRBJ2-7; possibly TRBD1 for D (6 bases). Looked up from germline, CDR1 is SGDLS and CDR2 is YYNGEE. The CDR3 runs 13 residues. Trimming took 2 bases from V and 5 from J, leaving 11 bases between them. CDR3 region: CASSVQGFHEQYF. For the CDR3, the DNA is TGTGCCAGCAGCGTTCAGGGGTTCCACGAGCAGTACTTC. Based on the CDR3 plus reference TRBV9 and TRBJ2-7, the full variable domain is DSGVTQTPKHLITATGQRVTLRCSPRSGDLSVYWYQQSLDQGLQFLIQYYNGEERAKGNILERFSAQQFPDLHSELNLSSLELGDSALYFCASSVQGFHEQYFGPGTRLTVT.

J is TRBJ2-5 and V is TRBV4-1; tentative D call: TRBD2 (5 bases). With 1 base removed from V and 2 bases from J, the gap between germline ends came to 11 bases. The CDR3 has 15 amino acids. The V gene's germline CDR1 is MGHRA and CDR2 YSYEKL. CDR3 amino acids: CASSQGEGPQETQYF. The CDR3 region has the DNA TGCGCCAGCAGCCAAGGCGAGGGCCCACAAGAGACCCAGTACTTC.

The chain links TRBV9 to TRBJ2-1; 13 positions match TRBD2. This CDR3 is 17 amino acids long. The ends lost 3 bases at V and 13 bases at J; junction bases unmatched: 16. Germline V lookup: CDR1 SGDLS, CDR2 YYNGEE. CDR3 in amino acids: CASSARGGLAGFDPQFF. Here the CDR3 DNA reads TGTGCCAGCAGCGCTCGTGGGGGACTAGCGGGATTTGATCCTCAGTTCTTC.

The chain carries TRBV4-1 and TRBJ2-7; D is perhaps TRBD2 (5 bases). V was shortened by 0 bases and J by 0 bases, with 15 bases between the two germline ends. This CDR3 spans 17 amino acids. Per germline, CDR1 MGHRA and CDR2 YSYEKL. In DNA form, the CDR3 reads TGCGCCAGCAGCCAAGAAATGACCCGGGAAAGCTCCTACGAGCAGTACTTC. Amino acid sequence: CASSQEMTRESSYEQYF.

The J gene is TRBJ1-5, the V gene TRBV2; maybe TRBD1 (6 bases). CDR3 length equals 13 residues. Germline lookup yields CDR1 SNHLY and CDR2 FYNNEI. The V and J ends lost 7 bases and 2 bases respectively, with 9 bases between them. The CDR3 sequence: CASTPGGNQPQHF. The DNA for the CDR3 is TGTGCCAGCACCCCAGGGGGCAATCAGCCCCAGCATTTT.

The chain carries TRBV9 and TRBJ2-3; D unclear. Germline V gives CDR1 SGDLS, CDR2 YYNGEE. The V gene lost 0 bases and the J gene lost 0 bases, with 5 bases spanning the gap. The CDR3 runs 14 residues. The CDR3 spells CASSVGHSTDTQYF. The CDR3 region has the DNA TGTGCCAGCAGCGTAGGGCATAGCACAGATACGCAGTATTTT.

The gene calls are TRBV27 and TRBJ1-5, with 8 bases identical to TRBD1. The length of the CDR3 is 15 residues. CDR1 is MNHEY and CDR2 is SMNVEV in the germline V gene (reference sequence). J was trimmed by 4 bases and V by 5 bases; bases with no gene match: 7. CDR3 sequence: CASSPMDRVNQPQHF. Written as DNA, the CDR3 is TGTGCCAGCAGTCCCATGGACAGGGTAAATCAGCCCCAGCATTTT.

CDR3 nucleotide sequence: TGTGCCAGCAGCGTTCGACAGGGGGGCGAAAAGGACAATGAGCAGTTCTTC. This encodes CASSVRQGGEKDNEQFF. This chain links TRBV5-7 with TRBJ2-1; TRBD1 agrees at 9 bases. TRBV5-7 is placed among ORFs of uncertain function. This CDR3 spans 17 amino acids. Trimming took 4 bases from V and 5 from J; bases not matched to a gene: 13.

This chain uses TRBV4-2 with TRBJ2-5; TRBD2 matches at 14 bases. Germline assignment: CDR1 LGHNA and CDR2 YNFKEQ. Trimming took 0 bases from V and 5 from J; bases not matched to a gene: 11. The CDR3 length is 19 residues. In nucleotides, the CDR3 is TGTGCCAGCAGCCAAGACTTTGGGACTAGCGGGAGCCCAGGGGAGACCCAGTACTTC. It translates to CASSQDFGTSGSPGETQYF.

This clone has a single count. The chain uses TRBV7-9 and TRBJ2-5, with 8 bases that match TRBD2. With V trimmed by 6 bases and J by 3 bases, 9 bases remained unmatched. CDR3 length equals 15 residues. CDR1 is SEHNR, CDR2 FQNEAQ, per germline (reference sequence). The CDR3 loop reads CASSLLAGGKETQYF. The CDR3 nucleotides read TGTGCCAGCAGTCTTCTAGCGGGTGGAAAAGAGACCCAGTACTTC.

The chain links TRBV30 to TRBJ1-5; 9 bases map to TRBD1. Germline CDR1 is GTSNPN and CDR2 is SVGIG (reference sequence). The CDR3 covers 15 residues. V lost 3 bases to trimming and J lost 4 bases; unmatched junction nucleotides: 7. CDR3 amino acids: CAWSAGTGSNQPQHF. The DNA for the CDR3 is TGTGCCTGGAGCGCCGGGACAGGGAGTAATCAGCCCCAGCATTTT.

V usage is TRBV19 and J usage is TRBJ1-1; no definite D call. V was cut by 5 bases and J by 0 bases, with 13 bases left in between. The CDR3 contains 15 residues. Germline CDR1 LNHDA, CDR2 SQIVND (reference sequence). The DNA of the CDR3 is TGTGCCAGTAGTTACGGGGTGATAATGAACACTGAAGCTTTCTTT. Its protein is CASSYGVIMNTEAFF.

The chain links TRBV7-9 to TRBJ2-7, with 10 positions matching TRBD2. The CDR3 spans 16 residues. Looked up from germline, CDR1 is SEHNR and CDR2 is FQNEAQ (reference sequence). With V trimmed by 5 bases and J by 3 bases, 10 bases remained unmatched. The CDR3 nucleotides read TGTGCCAGCAGCGACCGGACTAGCGGTCGGATCTACGAGCAGTACTTC. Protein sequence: CASSDRTSGRIYEQYF.

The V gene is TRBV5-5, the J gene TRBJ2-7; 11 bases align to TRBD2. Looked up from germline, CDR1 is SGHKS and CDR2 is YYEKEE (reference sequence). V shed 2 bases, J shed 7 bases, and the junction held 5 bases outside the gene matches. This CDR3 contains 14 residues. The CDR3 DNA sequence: TGTGCCAGCAGCTTACTAGCGGGAGTGGTTGAGCAGTACTTC. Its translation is CASSLLAGVVEQYF.

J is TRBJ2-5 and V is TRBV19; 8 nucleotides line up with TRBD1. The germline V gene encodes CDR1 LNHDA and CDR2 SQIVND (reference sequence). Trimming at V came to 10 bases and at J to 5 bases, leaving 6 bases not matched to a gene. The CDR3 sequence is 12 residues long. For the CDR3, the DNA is TGTGCCACCCAGGGGGCTACGGAGACCCAGTACTTC. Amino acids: CATQGATETQYF.

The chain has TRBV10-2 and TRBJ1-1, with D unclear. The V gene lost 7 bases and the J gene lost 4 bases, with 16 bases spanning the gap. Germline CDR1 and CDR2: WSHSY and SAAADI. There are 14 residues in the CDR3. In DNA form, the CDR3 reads TGCGCCAGCAAGAGGGATAGATTGGCCACTGAAGCTTTCTTT. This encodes CASKRDRLATEAFF.

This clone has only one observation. DNA of the CDR3: TGTGCCAGTAGTATAGGGGCAGGAGCGGGTGCAGATACGCAGTATTTT. Protein: CASSIGAGAGADTQYF. This chain uses TRBV19 with TRBJ2-3, with D tentatively TRBD2 (6 bases). Germline V gene data show CDR1 as LNHDA and CDR2 as SQIVND (reference sequence). The CDR3 runs 16 residues. Trimming took 1 base from V and 4 from J, leaving 15 bases between them.

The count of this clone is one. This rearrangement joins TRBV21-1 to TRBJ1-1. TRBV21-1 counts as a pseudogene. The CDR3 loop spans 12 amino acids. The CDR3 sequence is CASSPEGTEAFF. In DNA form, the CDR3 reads TGTGCCAGCTCCCCCGAGGGCACTGAAGCTTTCTTT.

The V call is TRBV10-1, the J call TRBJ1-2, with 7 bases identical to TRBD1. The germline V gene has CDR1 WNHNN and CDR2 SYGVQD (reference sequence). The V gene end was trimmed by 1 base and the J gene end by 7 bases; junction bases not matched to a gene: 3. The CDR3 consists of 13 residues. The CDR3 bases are TGCGCCAGCAGTGAGTTCCGGGACAGTGGCTACACCTTC. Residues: CASSEFRDSGYTF.

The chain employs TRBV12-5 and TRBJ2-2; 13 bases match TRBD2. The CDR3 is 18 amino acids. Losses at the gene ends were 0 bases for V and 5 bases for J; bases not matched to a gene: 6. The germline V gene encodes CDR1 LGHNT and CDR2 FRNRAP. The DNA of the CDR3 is TGTGCTAGTGGTTTGGTACTAGCGGGAGGGCCAAAGACCGGGGAGCTGTTTTTT. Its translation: CASGLVLAGGPKTGELFF.

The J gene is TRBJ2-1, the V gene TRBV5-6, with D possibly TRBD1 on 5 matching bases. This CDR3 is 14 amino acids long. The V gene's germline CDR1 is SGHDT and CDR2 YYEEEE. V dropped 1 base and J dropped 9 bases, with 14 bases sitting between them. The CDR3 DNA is TGTGCCAGCAGCTTGTTTTTAGGGGTTCGTGAGCAGTTCTTC. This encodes CASSLFLGVREQFF.

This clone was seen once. CDR3 region: CASSYSTLAAYEQYF. DNA of the CDR3: TGTGCCAGCAGTTACTCGACTCTAGCGGCCTACGAGCAGTACTTC. The V gene is TRBV6-5, the J gene TRBJ2-7, with TRBD2 identical over 7 bases. CDR3 length: 15 amino acids. CDR1 is MNHEY and CDR2 is SVGAGI in the germline V gene. Trimming took 0 bases from V and 2 from J; bases not matched to a gene: 4.

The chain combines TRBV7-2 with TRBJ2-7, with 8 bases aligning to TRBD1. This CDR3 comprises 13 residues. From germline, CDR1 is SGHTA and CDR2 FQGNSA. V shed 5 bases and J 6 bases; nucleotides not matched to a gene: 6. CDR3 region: CASSQTTGVEQYF. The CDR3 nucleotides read TGTGCCAGCAGCCAAACGACAGGGGTCGAGCAGTACTTC.

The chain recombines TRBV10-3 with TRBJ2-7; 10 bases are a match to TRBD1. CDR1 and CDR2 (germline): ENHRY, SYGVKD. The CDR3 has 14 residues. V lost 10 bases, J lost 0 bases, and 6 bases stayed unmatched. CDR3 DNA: TGTGCCACCCGGGGGGACAGGGGCTCCTACGAGCAGTACTTC. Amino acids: CATRGDRGSYEQYF.

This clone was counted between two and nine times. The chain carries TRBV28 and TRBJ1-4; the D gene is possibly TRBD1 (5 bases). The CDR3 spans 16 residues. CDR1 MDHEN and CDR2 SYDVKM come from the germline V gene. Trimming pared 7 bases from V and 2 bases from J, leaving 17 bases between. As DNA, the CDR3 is TGTGCCAGCAATTCCCTAGGGGCCGGGACTAATGAAAAACTGTTTTTT. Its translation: CASNSLGAGTNEKLFF.

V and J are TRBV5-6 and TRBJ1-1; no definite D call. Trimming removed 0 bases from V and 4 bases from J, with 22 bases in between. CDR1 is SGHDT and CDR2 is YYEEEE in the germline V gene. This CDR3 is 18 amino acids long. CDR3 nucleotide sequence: TGTGCCAGCAGCTTGGATCGGGGAGGACGTATATATGCCACTGAAGCTTTCTTT. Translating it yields CASSLDRGGRIYATEAFF.

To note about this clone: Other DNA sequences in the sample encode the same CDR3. CDR3 protein: CASSSGQANYGYTF. CDR3 DNA sequence: TGTGCCAGCAGCTCGGGACAGGCGAACTATGGCTACACCTTC. The V and J genes are TRBV7-9 and TRBJ1-2; TRBD1 agrees at 8 bases. The V gene's germline CDR1 is SEHNR and CDR2 FQNEAQ (reference sequence). V lost 4 bases to trimming and J lost 2 bases; unmatched junction nucleotides: 3. The CDR3 sequence is 14 residues long.